What follows describes a single T cell receptor beta chain. The clone's antigen remains unknown. One base away there is no much larger clone; base qualities are not given. The source of the sample is a study of blood T cells in healthy people across ages (dated by TCRdb to 2013 to 2016). Some background on the complete study: Template switching captured roughly one uniquely barcoded TCR beta cDNA molecule per two T cells in model experiments. Age-related changes in TCR beta repertoire diversity were measured in the study by deep sequencing normalized with unique cDNA molecular identifiers. The donors were divided into four age groups: young (average around 15 years), middle-aged (under 40), aged (approximately 62) and long-lived (around 80). Using the same blood draw, the study looked at two additional independent replicas of 1 million unique cDNA reads for two donors, one aged 18 to 30 and the other aged 80 or older.

Donors were a few dozen systemically healthy Caucasian individuals from Russia aged roughly 6 to 95 years. Approximately 9 milliliters of peripheral blood were collected from each donor into EDTA-treated Vacutainer tubes. Ficoll-Paque density-gradient centrifugation was used to isolate PBMCs, with at least 7 million per sample. Total RNA, at least 5 micrograms per sample, was extracted from PBMCs with Trizol reagent. For every donor, flow cytometry on a PBMC aliquot measured the percentage of naive CD45RAhigh/CD27high T cells. Library creation used 5' RACE. Reads for this sample came from an Illumina HiSeq 2500. The second PCR ran for about 6 to 11 cycles and used a J-beta primer mix along with a sample-barcoded 5' primer. A unique molecular identifier was introduced onto each TCR beta cDNA molecule by a template-switch 5' adaptor carrying 12 random nucleotides. Each sample yielded at least 2.5 million CDR3-containing paired-end reads. All of the RNA was converted into first-strand cDNA using the Mint cDNA synthesis kit, with a TRBC-specific oligonucleotide serving as the primer. After uracil-DNA glycosylase treatment, a first 18-cycle PCR used universal primers M1SS and BC2_uni_R on all cDNA. In the authors' own workflow: Each sample was normalized by randomly selecting 1 million high-quality reads, each carrying a distinct molecular identifier. Reads with shared molecular identifiers were discarded instead of being binned into consensus sequences. CDR3 identification, clonotype clustering and error correction used MiTCR with a Q25 quality threshold and the strictest error-elimination algorithm. A nonparametric unseen species model using Euler transformation provided a lower-bound estimate of total TCR beta diversity. TCRdb reprocessed the public reads (quality trimming at Q25 with fastp, clone calling with MiXCR) and kept in-frame beta chains. All rows with the same CDR3 protein become a single entry with the most common DNA and genes. These V and J calls derive from TCRdb rather than the authors' analysis. The sample profile shows about 800,000 distinct CDR3 sequences; approximately 25% of them were found once. The ten largest clonotypes hold under 4.5% of the sample.

Deletion took 6 bases off V and 7 bases off J, with a span of 19 bases between the germline ends. The germline V gene specifies KGHSH as CDR1 and LQKENI as CDR2. There are 15 amino acids in the CDR3, from cysteine to phenylalanine inclusive. Only the CDR3 portion is preserved as DNA: 45 bases, with reading frame beginning at the first base. Findings and caveats that apply to the study as a whole: The CMV infection status of donors was not known, potentially confounding age-related changes in expanded clonotypes. Because profiling used bulk unsorted PBMCs, naive and antigen-experienced compartments could not be compared conclusively. Compared with the aged group, more naive CD4+ T cells, fewer expanded clones and increased TCR diversity were shown by the long-lived group, suggesting age selection. Estimates of total diversity based on one million sequenced T cells were regarded as lower bounds and as underestimates. As age increased, observed TCR beta diversity per million T cells dropped in a roughly linear way, and a significant reduction was already evident by age 40. The percentage of naive T cells measured by flow cytometry correlated strongly with observed TCR beta diversity.

These data are also associated with another study on T cells of mothers and their children. As described in the second report: Donors were nine systemically healthy Caucasian individuals: three mothers and their six children. cDNA synthesis consumed the entire amount of extracted RNA, loaded at approximately 1.5 ug RNA in each 15 ul reaction. Sample barcodes and 2-4 random nucleotides were added via the M1S primer in the second PCR. Over 8 million TCR beta CDR3 reads were obtained for each mother, and 2.7 million or so reads were obtained for each child. Thymic selection similarly shapes TCR recombination output in related and unrelated pairs, with minor effect from inherited differences. Normalized repertoire overlap in related mother-child pairs was always slightly higher than in unrelated mother-child pairs, but the difference was never significant. Persistent microchimeric T cell clones were not detected, at a sensitivity of 95 to 100 clones per million clonotypes. The study used deep NGS to compare TCR beta repertoires of mothers and children, seeking features distinguishing related mother-child pairs from unrelated individuals. On average, the children were about 12 +/- 4 years old, while the mothers were around 40 +/- 4 years old. After adapter ligation with NEBNext reagents, the libraries were sequenced on Illumina HiSeq 2000 with 100+100 nt paired-end reads. To prevent cross-contamination, the mother and child libraries were prepared one month apart and sequenced in separate runs. For each donor, somewhere between about 500,000 and 2,000,000 distinct TCR beta clonotypes were identified. Naive TCR beta clonotypes were estimated from low-frequency clonotypes matched to each donor's FACS-determined naive share, without sorting.

Sample: blood. The chain is made from TRBV18 and TRBJ2-1; the D element might be TRBD1 or TRBD2, as each aligns at 5 bases. This clonotype was obtained from a boy aged 5-17 years in good health. The CDR3 has the sequence CASSVVGPPGNEQFF. The DNA reads as follows: TGTGCCAGCTCCGTCGTGGGACCCCCTGGGAATGAGCAGTTCTTC.